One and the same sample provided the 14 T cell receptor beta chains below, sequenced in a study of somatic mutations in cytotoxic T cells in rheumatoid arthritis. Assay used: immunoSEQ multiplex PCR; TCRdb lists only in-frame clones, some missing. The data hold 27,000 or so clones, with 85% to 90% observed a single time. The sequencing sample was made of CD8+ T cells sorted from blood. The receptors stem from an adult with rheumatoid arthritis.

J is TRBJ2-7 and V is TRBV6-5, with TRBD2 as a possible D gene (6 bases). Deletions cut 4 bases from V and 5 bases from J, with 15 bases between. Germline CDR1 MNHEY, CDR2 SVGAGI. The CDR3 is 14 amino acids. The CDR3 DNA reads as TGTGCCAGCAGTTCGATCGGGAGAAGCCACGAGCAGTACTTC. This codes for CASSSIGRSHEQYF.

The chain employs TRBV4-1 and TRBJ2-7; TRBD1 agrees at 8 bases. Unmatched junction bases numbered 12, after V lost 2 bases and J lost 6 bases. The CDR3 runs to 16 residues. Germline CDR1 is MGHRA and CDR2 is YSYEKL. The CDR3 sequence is CASSQSGQGVGGEQYF. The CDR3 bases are TGCGCCAGCAGCCAATCCGGACAGGGAGTGGGAGGCGAGCAGTACTTC.

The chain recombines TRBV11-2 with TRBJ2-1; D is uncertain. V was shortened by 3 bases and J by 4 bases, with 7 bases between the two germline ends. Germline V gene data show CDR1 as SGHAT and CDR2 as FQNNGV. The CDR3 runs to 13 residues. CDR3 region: CASSFGTYNEQFF. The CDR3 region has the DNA TGTGCCAGCAGCTTTGGAACATACAATGAGCAGTTCTTC. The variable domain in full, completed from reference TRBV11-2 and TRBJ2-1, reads EAGVAQSPRYKIIEKRQSVAFWCNPISGHATLYWYQQILGQGPKLLIQFQNNGVVDDSQLPKDRFSAERLKGVDSTLKIQPAKLEDSAVYLCASSFGTYNEQFFGPGTRLTVL.

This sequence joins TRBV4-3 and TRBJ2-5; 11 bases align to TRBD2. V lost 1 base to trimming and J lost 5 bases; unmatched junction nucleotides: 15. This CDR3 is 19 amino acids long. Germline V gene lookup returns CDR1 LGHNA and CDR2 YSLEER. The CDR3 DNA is TGCGCCAGCAGCCAAGGGGCTAGCGGGGGGCTCGCCCTTGGGGAGACCCAGTACTTC. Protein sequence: CASSQGASGGLALGETQYF.

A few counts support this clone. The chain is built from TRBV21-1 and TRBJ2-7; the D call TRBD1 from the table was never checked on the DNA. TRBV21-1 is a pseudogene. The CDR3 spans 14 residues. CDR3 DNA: TGTGCCAGCAGCACCGGGGACAGAGACTACGAGCAGTACTTC. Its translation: CASSTGDRDYEQYF.

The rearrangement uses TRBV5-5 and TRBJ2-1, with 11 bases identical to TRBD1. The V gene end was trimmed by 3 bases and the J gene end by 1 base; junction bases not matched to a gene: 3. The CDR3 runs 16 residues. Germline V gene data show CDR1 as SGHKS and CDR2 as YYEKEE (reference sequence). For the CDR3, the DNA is TGTGCCAGCAGCTCGGGACAGGGGGTTTCCTACAATGAGCAGTTCTTC. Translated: CASSSGQGVSYNEQFF. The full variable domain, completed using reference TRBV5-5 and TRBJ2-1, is DAGVTQSPTHLIKTRGQQVTLRCSPISGHKSVSWYQQVLGQGPQFIFQYYEKEERGRGNFPDRFSARQFPNYSSELNVNALLLGDSALYLCASSSGQGVSYNEQFFGPGTRLTVL.

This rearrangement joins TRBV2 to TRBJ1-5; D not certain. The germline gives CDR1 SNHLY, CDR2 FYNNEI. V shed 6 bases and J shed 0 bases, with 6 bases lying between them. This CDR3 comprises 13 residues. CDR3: CASSQISNQPQHF. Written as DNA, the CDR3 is TGTGCCAGCAGCCAAATTAGCAATCAGCCCCAGCATTTT.

DNA of the CDR3: TGTGCCACACGGGACAACCAGAACACCGGGGAGCTGTTTTTT. This gives the protein CATRDNQNTGELFF. V usage is TRBV15 and J usage is TRBJ2-2; a weak D match, TRBD1 (6 bases). Trimming took off 9 bases at V and 1 base at J, with 12 bases between the two ends. CDR1 and CDR2 from the germline V gene are LNHNV and YYDKDF (reference sequence). The CDR3 covers 14 residues.

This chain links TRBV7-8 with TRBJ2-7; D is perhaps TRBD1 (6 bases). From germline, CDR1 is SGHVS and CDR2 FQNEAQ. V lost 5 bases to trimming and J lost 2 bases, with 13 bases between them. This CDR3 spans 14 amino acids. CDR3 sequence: CASSARDKAYEQYF. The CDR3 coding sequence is TGTGCCAGCAGCGCCCGGGACAAGGCCTACGAGCAGTACTTC. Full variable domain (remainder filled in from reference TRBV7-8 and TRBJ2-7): GAGVSQSPRYKVAKRGQDVALRCDPISGHVSLFWYQQALGQGPEFLTYFQNEAQLDKSGLPSDRFFAERPEGSVSTLKIQRTQQEDSAVYLCASSARDKAYEQYFGPGTRLTVT.

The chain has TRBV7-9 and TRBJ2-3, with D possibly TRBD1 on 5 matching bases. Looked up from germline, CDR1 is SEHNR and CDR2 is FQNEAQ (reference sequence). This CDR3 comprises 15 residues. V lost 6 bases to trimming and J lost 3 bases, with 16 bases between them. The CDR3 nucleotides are TGTGCCAGCAGGGACCAGGGTTCGTGGACAGATACGCAGTATTTT. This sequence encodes CASRDQGSWTDTQYF.

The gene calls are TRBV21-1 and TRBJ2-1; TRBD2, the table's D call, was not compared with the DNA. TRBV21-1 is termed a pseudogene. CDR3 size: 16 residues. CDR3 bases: TGTGCCAGCAGCAAAGCGGTCACTAGCGGCTACAATGAGCAGTTCTTC. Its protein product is CASSKAVTSGYNEQFF.

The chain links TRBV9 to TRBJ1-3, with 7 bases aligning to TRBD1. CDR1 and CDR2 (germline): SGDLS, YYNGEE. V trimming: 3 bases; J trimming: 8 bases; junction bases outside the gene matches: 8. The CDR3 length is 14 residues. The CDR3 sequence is CASSGRQGIDTIYF. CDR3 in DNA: TGTGCCAGCAGCGGGAGACAGGGAATTGACACCATATATTTT. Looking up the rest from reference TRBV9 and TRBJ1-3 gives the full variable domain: DSGVTQTPKHLITATGQRVTLRCSPRSGDLSVYWYQQSLDQGLQFLIQYYNGEERAKGNILERFSAQQFPDLHSELNLSSLELGDSALYFCASSGRQGIDTIYFGEGSWLTVV.

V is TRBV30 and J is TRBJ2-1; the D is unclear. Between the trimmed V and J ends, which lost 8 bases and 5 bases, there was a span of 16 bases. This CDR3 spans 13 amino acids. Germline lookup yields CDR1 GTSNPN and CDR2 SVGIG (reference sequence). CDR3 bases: TGTGCCGGGTTAACTATGAACAACAATGAGCAGTTCTTC. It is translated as CAGLTMNNNEQFF.

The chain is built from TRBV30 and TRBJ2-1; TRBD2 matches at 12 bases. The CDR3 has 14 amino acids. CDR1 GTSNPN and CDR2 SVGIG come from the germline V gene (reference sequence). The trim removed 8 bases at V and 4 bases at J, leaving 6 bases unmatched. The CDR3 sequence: CAAGLAGGYNEQFF. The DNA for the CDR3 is TGTGCCGCGGGGCTAGCGGGAGGGTACAATGAGCAGTTCTTC.